One and the same sample provided the 2 T cell receptor beta chains below, sequenced in a study of blood T cell repertoires in COVID-19 (dated by TCRdb to the early 2020s). The method was the immunoSEQ multiplex PCR assay. Imported from immuneACCESS, the table was reduced by TCRdb to in-frame sequences with V and J called. These copies leave out some clones; in studies compared against another copy, an unresolved V gene accounts for under half, and the cause of the remainder is not known. The sample includes hundreds of thousands of clones, with roughly 90% observed a single time. The ten top clones hold roughly 6.6% of the sample. Sequenced input: peripheral blood. The receptors derive from a woman between 65 and 79 years old with COVID-19, enrolled during active disease.

V is TRBV27 and J is TRBJ1-2; TRBD1 aligns across 8 bases. CDR3 length equals 14 residues. The V gene's germline CDR1 is MNHEY and CDR2 SMNVEV (reference sequence). The ends lost 5 bases at V and 3 bases at J; junction bases unmatched: 5. The CDR3 DNA is TGTGCCAGCAGTCGGACAGGGTCGGACTATGGCTACACCTTC. Translation: CASSRTGSDYGYTF.

The chain carries TRBV5-4 and TRBJ2-3; D is possibly TRBD2 (5 bases). Germline V gene lookup returns CDR1 SGHNT and CDR2 YYREEE (reference sequence). There are 13 residues in the CDR3. Trimming removed 4 bases from V and 6 bases from J, with 12 bases in between. CDR3 in DNA: TGTGCCAGCAGCCCACCCGGGGAGGATACGCAGTATTTT. It specifies CASSPPGEDTQYF.